This T cell receptor beta chain was documented in a study of T cell responses to AZD1222 COVID-19 vaccine (dated by TCRdb to the early 2020s). Some background on the complete study: A total of roughly 240 trial participants underwent TCR sequencing, of whom around 200 received two doses of AZD1222 and about 25 received two doses of the MenACWY control vaccine. Trial participants were enrolled by age into subgroups of 18-55, 56-69 and 70-plus years, and roughly 150, 30 and 60 TCR-sequenced participants, respectively, were included in these subgroups. Results the study describes overall, beyond this receptor: A significant rise in spike-specific TCR breadth and depth was observed after two AZD1222 doses relative to day 0 and relative to MenACWY recipients. The whole spike protein was spanned by vaccine-associated CD4 TCRs, and dominant responses were seen in regions 160-218 and 743-854. Participants were mostly white British and included more females than males, and it was suggested by the authors that clonal diversity may have been underestimated. Conclusions about previously exposed vaccinees were limited because only a handful of AZD1222 recipients were SARS-CoV-2 seropositive at baseline. Nearly half of unique spike-specific TCRs reportedly recognized epitopes outside regions mutated in the B.1.351 and B.1.1.7 variants. Because no day 14 peak-response samples were available, repertoires were characterized only after the peak T cell response. In the small 56-69-year group, the increase in depth fell short of significance, most likely because of low power.

V is pared back by 2 bases and J by 6 bases, with 5 bases lying between the germline termini. From the germline V gene, CDR1 is MNHEY and CDR2 is SVGAGI. The CDR3 runs 12 amino acids, cysteine and phenylalanine included. Only the CDR3 portion is preserved as DNA: 36 bases, with reading frame beginning at the first base. Concerning this clone: Its target antigen remains unknown. Within one base of it there is no much larger clone, and no base qualities were kept.

The label giving this sample's time point can be read as: about 28 days (+/-7) after the second vaccine dose. The treatment or condition label here, explained by the study, means: meningococcal conjugate vaccine given as trial control. Samples from vaccinated people were obtained from the UK trials COV001 and COV002, which included a single-blind randomized controlled phase 2/3 trial of AZD1222 (ChAdOx1 nCoV-19) in healthy adults. For TCRbeta chain sequencing, PBMC samples from trial participants were taken at day 0 and at day 28 after the second dose. The CDR3 regions of human TCRbeta chains were analyzed by immunosequencing. The paper's processing steps were these. TCRs in the repertoires were matched against a reference library of SARS-CoV-2-specific TCRs that had been generated with the MIRA antigen-specificity platform. Breadth was defined as the fraction of unique TCRs that were SARS-CoV-2-associated, and depth was defined as the fraction of total T cells that were SARS-CoV-2-associated. Using the MIRA data, each spike-specific TCR was mapped to the spike region that the TCR reacts to and placed in a CD4 or CD8 class. Log10-transformed breadth and depth values were compared by one-way ANOVA with Sidak's multiple comparisons tests. As stored in TCRdb, this immuneACCESS dataset retains in-frame rearrangements with V and J assigned. A fraction of the clones does not appear; measured against another copy, unresolved V genes explain less than half of the discrepancy, and the remainder lacks a known reason. V and J calls and clone size are copied from that table; D and trimming were computed from the DNA. The sample table holds about 180,000 clones, of which more than 80% were seen once. Around 4.5% of the sample rests with the top ten.

The receptor was isolated from an adult who received the MenACWY meningococcal vaccine as a control. The sequencing here drew on peripheral blood, taken 28 days after the second dose of the MenACWY control vaccine. Here the chain combines TRBV6-5 and TRBJ2-1, with the D gene not clear enough to name. The DNA reads TGTGCCAGCAGTTACGGGTTCAATGAGCAGTTCTTC. It translates as CASSYGFNEQFF.